This paragraph covers one TCR beta chain sequence. The antigen it binds to is not known. The sample holds no much larger clone one base away, and base qualities are not on file. The data belong to a study of response to subunit inactivated influenza vaccine (dated by TCRdb to the late 2010s). Broadly, across the study: Deep quantitative T cell receptor repertoire profiling was used in the study to track responses to a trivalent subunit inactivated influenza vaccine. What the study reported, not specific to this receptor: The authors proposed that each seasonal influenza vaccination may bring in only a limited number of new T cells.

Library prep was done by RT-PCR. TCRdb records Illumina HiSeq 2500 as the sequencer. Using fastp at Q25 and MiXCR, TCRdb reprocessed the public reads and kept productive beta chains. Rows are unified per CDR3 protein, each entry keeping the most common DNA and genes. The sample table holds hundreds of thousands of distinct CDR3 sequences, of which about a sixth were seen once. The ten largest clones take up 9.5% to 13% of the sample. The specimen was PBMCs from blood, collected roughly 12 days after vaccination. The receptor was isolated from a man in his fifties who received an inactivated influenza vaccine. Donor details come from another sample of the same person, matched by shared clones.

The DNA sequence follows: TGTGCCAGCCGTCGGACTAGCCTAGACACCGGGGAGCTGTTTTTT. It encodes CASRRTSLDTGELFF. The chain joins TRBV7-2 to TRBJ2-2; TRBD2 fits 8 bases in the junction. Trimming leaves V shorter by 8 bases and J shorter by 3 bases, with the junction holding 8 bases beyond the gene matches. Reading the germline V gene gives CDR1 SGHTA and CDR2 FQGNSA. Taken from cysteine to phenylalanine, the CDR3 has 15 residues. Only the CDR3 portion is preserved as DNA: 45 bases, with reading frame beginning at the first base.